This TCR beta chain was sequenced for a study of blood T cell repertoires in COVID-19. Libraries were prepared by immunoSEQ multiplex PCR; TCRdb keeps only in-frame clonotypes and omits some of them. The repertoire holds around 160,000 clones, with about four fifths as singletons. Germline values: CDR1 SGHRS, CDR2 YFSETQ. V shed 6 bases and J 4 bases; nucleotides not matched to a gene: 11. The length of the CDR3 is 15 residues. The sequence came from a human donor with acute or convalescent COVID-19. The donor label of this sample is uncertain. The V and J genes are TRBV5-1 and TRBJ1-2; 8 positions match TRBD1. Sequenced: peripheral blood. Written as DNA, the CDR3 is TGCGCCAGCAAACCCCTCGGGACAGGCGGCTATGGCTACACCTTC. Amino acid sequence: CASKPLGTGGYGYTF.